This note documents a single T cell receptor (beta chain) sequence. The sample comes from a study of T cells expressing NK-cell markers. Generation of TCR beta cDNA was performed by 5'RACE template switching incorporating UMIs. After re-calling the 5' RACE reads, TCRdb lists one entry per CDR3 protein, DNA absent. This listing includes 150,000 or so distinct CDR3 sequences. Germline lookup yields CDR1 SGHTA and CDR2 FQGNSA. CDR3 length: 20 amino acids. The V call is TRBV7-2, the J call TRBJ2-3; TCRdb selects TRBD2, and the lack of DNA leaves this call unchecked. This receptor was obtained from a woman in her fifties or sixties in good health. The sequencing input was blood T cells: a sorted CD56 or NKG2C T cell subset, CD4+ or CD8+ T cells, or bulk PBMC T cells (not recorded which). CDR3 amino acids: CASSSTRVPTSGVYTDTQYF.